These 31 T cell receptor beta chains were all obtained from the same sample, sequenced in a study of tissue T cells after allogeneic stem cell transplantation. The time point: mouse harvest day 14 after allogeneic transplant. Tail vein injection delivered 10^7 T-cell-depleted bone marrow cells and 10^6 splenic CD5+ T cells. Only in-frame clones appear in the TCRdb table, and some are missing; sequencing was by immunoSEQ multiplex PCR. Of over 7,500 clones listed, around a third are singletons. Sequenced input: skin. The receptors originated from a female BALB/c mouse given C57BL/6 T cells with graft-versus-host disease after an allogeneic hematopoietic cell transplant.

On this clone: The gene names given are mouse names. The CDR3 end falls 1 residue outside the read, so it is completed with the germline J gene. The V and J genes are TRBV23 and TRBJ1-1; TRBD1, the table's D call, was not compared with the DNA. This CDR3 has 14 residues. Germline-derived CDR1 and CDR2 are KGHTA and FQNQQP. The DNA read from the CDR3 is TGCTCCAGCAGTCAACGGACAGCAAACACAGAAGTCTTC. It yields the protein CSSSQRTANTEVF. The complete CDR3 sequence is CSSSQRTANTEVFF.

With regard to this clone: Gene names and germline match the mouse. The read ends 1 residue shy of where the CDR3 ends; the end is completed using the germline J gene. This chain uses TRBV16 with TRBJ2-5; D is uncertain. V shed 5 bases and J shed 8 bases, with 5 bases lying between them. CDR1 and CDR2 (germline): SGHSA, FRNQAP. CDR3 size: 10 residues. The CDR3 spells CASSPLTQYF. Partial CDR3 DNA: TGTGCAAGCAGCCCCCTCACCCAGTAC. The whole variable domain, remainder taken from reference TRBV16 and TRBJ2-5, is NAGVIQTPRHKVTGKGQEATLWCEPISGHSAVFWYRQTIVQGLEFLTYFRNQAPIDDSGMPKERFSAQMPNQSHSTLKIQSTQPQDSAVYLCASSPLTQYFGPGTRLLVL.

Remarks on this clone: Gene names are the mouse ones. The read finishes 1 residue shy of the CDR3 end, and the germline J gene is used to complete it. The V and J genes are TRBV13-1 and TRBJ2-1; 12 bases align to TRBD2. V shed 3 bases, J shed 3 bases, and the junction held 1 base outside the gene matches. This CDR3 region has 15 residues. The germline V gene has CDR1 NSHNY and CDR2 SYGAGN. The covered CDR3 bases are TGTGCCAGCAGTGGACTGGGGGGGCGCTATGCTGAGCAGTTC. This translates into CASSGLGGRYAEQF. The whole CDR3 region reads CASSGLGGRYAEQFF.

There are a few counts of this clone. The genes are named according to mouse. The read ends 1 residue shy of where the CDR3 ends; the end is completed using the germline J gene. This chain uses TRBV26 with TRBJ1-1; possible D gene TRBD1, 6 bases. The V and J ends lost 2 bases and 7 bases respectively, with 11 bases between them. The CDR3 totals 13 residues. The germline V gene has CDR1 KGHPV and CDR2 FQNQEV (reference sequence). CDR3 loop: CASSLPDRREVFF. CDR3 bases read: TGTGCCAGCAGTCTGCCCGACAGGCGAGAAGTCTTC.

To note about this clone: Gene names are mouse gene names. The sequenced part of the CDR3 DNA is TGTGCCAGCAGCTTAGTCTGGGGGTATGAACAGTAC. Its protein is CASSLVWGYEQY. The full-length CDR3 reads as CASSLVWGYEQYF. This chain links TRBV3 with TRBJ2-7, with 7 bases identical to TRBD2. The read ends 1 residue early relative to the CDR3; the germline J gene fills the gap. With V trimmed by 1 base and J by 4 bases, 1 base remained unmatched. Germline V lookup: CDR1 SNHLY, CDR2 FYNGKV (reference sequence). The CDR3 has 13 residues.

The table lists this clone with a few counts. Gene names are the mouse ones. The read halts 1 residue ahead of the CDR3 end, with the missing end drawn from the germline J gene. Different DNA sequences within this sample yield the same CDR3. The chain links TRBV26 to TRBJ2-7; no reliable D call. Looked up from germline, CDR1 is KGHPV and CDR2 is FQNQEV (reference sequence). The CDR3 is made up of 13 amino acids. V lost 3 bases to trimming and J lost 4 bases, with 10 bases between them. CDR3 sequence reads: CASSLRTVYEQYF. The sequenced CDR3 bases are TGTGCCAGCAGTCTCCGGACGGTATATGAACAGTAC.

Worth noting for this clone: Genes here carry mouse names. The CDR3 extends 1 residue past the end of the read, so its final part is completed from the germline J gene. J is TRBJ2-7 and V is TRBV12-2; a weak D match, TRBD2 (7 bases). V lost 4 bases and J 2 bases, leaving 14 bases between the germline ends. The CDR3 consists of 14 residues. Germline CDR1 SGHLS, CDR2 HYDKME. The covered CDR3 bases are TGTGCCAGCTCCCCCGCGGGGGGCCCCTATGAACAGTAC. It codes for CASSPAGGPYEQY. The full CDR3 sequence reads CASSPAGGPYEQYF.

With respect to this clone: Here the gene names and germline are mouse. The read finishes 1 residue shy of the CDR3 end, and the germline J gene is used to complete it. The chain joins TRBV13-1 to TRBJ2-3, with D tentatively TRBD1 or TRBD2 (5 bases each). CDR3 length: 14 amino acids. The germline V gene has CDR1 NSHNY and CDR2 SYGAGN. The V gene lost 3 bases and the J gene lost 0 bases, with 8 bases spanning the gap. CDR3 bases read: TGTGCCAGCAGTGGGGGGTCTAGTGCAGAAACGCTGTAT. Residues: CASSGGSSAETLY. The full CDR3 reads CASSGGSSAETLYF.

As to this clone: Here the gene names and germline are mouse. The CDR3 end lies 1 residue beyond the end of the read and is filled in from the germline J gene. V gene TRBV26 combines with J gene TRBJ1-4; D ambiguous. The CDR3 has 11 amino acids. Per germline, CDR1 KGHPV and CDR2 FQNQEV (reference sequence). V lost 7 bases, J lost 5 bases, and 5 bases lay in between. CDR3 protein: CASTRNERLFF. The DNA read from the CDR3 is TGTGCCAGCACCCGGAACGAAAGATTATTT.

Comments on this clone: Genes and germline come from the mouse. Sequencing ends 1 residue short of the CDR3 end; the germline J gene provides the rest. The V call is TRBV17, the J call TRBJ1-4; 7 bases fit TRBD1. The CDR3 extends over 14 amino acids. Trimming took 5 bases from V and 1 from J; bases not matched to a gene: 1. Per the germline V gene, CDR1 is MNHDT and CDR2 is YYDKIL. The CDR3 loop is CASSRDSSNERLFF. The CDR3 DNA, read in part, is TGTGCTAGCAGTCGGGACAGTTCCAACGAAAGATTATTT.

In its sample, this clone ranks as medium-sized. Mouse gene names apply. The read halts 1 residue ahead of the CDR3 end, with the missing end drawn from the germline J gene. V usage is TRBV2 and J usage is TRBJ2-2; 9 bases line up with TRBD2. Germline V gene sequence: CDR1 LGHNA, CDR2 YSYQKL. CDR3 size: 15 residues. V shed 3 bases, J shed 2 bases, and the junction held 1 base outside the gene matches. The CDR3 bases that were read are TGTGCCAGCAGCCACGACTGGGGGAACACCGGGCAGCTCTAC. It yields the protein CASSHDWGNTGQLY. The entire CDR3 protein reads CASSHDWGNTGQLYF. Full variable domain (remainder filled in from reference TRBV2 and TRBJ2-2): DPKIIQKPKYLVAVTGSEKILICEQYLGHNAMYWYRQSAKKPLEFMFSYSYQKLMDNQTASSRFQPQSSKKNHLDLQITALKPDDSATYFCASSHDWGNTGQLYFGEGSKLTVL.

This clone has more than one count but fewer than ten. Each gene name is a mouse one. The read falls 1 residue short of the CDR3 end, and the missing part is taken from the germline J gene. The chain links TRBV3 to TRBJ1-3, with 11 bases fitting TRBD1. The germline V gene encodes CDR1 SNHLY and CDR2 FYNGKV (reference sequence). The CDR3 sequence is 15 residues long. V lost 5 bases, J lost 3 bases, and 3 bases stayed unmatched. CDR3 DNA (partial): TGTGCCAGCAGCCTGGGGACAGGGGGTGGAAATACGCTCTAT. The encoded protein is CASSLGTGGGNTLY. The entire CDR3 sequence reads CASSLGTGGGNTLYF.

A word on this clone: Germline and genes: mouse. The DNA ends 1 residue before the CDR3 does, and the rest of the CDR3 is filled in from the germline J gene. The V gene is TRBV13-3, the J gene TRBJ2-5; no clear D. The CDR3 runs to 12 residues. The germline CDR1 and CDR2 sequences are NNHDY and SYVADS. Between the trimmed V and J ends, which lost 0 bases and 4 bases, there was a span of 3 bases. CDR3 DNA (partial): TGTGCCAGCAGTGATGACAAAGACACCCAGTAC. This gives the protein CASSDDKDTQY. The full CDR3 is CASSDDKDTQYF.

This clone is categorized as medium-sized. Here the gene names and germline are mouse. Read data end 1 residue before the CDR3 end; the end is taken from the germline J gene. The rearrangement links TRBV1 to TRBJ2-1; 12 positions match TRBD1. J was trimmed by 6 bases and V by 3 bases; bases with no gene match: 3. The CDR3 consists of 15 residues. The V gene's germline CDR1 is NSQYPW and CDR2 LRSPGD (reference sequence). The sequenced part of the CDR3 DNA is TGCACCTGCAGTGCCCGGGACAGGGGGCTTGCTGAGCAGTTC. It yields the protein CTCSARDRGLAEQF. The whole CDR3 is CTCSARDRGLAEQFF.

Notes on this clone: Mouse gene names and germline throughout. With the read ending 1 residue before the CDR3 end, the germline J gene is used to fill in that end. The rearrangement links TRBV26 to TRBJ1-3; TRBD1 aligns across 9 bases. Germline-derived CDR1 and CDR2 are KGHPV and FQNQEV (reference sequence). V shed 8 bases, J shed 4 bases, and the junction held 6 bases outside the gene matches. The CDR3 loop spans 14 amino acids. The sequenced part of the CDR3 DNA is TGTGCCAGCTCACAGGGGGCAGGGGGAAATACGCTCTAT. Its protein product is CASSQGAGGNTLY. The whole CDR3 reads CASSQGAGGNTLYF. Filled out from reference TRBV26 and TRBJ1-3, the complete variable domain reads NSKVIQTPRYLVKGQGQKAKMRCIPEKGHPVVFWYQQNKNNEFKFLINFQNQEVLQQIDMTEKRFSAECPSNSPCSLEIQSSEAGDSALYLCASSQGAGGNTLYFGEGSRLIVV.

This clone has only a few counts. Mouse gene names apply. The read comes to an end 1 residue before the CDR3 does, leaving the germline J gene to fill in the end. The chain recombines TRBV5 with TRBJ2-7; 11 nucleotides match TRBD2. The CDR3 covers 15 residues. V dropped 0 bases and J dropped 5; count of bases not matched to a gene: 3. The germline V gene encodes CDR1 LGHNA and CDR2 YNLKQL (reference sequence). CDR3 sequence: CASSQEGLGGDEQYF. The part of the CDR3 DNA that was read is TGTGCCAGCAGCCAAGAAGGACTGGGGGGTGATGAACAGTAC.

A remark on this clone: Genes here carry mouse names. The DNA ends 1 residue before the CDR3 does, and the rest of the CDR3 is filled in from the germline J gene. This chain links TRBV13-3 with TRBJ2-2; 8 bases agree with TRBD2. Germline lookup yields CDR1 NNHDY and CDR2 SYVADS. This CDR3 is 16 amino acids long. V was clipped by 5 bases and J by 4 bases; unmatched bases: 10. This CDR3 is CASSVRALGVTGQLYF. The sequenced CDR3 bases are TGTGCCAGCAGCGTTCGGGCACTGGGGGTCACCGGGCAGCTCTAC.

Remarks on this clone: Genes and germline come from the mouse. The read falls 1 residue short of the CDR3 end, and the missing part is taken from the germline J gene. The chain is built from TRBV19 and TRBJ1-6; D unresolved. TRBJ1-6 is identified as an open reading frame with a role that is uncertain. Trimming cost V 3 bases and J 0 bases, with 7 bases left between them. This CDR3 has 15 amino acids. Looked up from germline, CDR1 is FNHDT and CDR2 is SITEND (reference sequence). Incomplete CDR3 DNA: TGTGCCAGCAGTAGAGAGGATTCCTATAATTCGCCCCTCTAC. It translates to CASSREDSYNSPLY. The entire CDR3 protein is CASSREDSYNSPLYF.

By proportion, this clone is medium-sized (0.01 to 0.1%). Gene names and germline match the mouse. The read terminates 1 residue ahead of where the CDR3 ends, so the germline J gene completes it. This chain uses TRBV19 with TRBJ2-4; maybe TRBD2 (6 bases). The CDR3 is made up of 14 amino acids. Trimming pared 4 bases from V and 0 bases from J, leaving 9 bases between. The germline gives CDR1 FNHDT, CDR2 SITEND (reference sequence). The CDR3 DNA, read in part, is TGTGCCAGCAGTCAACTGGGTAGTCAAAACACCTTGTAC. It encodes CASSQLGSQNTLY. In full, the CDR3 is CASSQLGSQNTLYF.

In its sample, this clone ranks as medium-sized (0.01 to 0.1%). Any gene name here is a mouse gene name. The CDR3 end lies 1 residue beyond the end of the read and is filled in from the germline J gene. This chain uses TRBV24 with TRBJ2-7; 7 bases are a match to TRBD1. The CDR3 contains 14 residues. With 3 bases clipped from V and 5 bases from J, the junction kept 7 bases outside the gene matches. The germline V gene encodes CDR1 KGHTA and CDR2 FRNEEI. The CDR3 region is CASSLGQGEDEQYF. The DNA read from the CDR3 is TGTGCCAGCAGTCTAGGGCAGGGGGAAGATGAACAGTAC.

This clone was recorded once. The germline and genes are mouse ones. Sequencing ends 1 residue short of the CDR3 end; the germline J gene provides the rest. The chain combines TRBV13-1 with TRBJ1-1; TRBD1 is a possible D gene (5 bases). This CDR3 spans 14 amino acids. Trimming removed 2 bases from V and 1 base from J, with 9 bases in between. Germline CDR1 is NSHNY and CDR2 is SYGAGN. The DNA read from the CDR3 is TGTGCCAGCAGTGAATCGACAGAAAACACAGAAGTCTTC. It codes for CASSESTENTEVF. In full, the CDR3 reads CASSESTENTEVFF.

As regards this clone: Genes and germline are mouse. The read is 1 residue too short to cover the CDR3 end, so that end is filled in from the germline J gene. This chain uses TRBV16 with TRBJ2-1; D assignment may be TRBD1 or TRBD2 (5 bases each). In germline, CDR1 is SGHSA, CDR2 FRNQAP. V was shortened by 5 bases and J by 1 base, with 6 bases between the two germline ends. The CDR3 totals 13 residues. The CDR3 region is CASSRDNYAEQFF. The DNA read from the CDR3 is TGTGCAAGCAGCCGGGACAACTATGCTGAGCAGTTC. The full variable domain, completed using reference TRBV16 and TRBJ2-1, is NAGVIQTPRHKVTGKGQEATLWCEPISGHSAVFWYRQTIVQGLEFLTYFRNQAPIDDSGMPKERFSAQMPNQSHSTLKIQSTQPQDSAVYLCASSRDNYAEQFFGPGTRLTVL.

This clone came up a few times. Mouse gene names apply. The CDR3 reads CASSLGGKNYAEQFF. The part of the CDR3 DNA that was read is TGTGCCAGCAGTCTGGGGGGGAAGAACTATGCTGAGCAGTTC. The rearrangement uses TRBV26 and TRBJ2-1; the D gene is possibly TRBD2 (6 bases). The read comes to an end 1 residue before the CDR3 does, leaving the germline J gene to fill in the end. Germline V lookup: CDR1 KGHPV, CDR2 FQNQEV (reference sequence). V gave up 2 bases and J gave up 1 base, with 9 bases separating them. The CDR3 runs 15 residues.

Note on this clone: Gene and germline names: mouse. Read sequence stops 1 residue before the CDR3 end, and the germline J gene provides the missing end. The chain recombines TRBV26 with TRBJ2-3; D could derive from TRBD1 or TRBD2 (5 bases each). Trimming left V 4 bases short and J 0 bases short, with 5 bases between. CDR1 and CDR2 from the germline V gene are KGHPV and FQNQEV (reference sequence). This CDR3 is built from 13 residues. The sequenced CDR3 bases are TGTGCCAGCAGTCGGGACAGTGCAGAAACGCTGTAT. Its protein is CASSRDSAETLY. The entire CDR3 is CASSRDSAETLYF.

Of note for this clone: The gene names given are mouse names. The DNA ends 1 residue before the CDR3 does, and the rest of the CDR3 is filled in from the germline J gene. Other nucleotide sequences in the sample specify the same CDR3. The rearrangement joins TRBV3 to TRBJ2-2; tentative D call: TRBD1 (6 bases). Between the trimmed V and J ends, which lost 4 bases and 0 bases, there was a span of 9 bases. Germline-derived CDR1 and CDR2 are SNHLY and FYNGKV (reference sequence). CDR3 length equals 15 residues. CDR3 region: CASSSGQANTGQLYF. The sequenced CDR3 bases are TGTGCCAGCAGCTCGGGACAAGCAAACACCGGGCAGCTCTAC.

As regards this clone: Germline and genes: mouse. The sequenced part of the CDR3 DNA is TGTGCCTGGGACAGGGGGGCCCAAGACACCCAGTAC. This gives the protein CAWDRGAQDTQY. The CDR3 reads in full as CAWDRGAQDTQYF. V and J are TRBV31 and TRBJ2-5; 9 nucleotides match TRBD1. The read terminates 1 residue ahead of where the CDR3 ends, so the germline J gene completes it. The V and J ends lost 5 bases and 2 bases, in that order; junction bases with no gene match: 2. Germline V gives CDR1 GKSSPN, CDR2 SITVG. This CDR3 is 13 amino acids long.

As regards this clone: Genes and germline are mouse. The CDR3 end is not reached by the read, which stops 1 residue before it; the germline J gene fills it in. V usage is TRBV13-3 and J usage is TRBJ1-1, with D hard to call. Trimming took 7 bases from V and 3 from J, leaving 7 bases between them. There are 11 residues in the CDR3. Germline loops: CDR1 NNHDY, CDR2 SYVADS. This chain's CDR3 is CASRQYTEVFF. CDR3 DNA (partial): TGTGCCAGCCGACAATACACAGAAGTCTTC.

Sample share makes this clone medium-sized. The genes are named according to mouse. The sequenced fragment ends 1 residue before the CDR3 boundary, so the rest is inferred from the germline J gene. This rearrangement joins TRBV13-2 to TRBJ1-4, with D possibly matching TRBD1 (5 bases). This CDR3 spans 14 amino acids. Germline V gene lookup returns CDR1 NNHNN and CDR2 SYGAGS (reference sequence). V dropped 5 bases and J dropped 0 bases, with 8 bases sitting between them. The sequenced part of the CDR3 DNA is TGTGCCAGCGGGACAGAAATTTCCAACGAAAGATTATTT. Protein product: CASGTEISNERLF. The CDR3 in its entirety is CASGTEISNERLFF.

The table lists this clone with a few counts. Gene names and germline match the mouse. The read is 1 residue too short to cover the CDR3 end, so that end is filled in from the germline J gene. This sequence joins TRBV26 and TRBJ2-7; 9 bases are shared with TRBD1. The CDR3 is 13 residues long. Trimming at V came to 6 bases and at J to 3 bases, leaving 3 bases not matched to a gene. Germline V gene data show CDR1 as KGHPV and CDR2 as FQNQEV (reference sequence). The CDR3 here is CASRLTGGYEQYF. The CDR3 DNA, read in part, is TGTGCCAGCAGGCTGACAGGGGGCTATGAACAGTAC.

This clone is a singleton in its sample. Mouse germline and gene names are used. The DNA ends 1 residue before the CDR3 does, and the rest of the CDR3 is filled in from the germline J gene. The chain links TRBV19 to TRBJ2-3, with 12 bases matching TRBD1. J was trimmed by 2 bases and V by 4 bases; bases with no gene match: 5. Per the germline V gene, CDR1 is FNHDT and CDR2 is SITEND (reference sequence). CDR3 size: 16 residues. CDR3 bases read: TGTGCCAGCAGTTGGGACAGGGGGCGCGATGCAGAAACGCTGTAT. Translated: CASSWDRGRDAETLY. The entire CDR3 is CASSWDRGRDAETLYF.

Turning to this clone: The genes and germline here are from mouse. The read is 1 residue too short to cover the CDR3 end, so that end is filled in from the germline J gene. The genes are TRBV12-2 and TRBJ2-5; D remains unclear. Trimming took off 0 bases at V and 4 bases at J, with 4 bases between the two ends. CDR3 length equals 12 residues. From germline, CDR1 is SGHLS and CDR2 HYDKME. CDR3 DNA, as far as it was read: TGTGCCAGCTCTCTCAGGGAAGACACCCAGTAC. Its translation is CASSLREDTQY. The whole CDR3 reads CASSLREDTQYF.